Presented here are 25 T cell receptor beta chains from one specimen sequenced in a study of human T cells and chemical hapten exposure. This sample's time point: pre-sensitization, week 0. Documented treatment: therapeutic diphenylcyclopropenone sensitization with weekly scalp DPC. One entry per CDR3 protein, called by TCRdb with MiXCR from the RACE reads. The sample has about 380,000 distinct CDR3 sequences, more than 4.5% seen once; the top ten hold 2% to 3%. The sample consisted of whole blood, taken in connection with sensitization to the hapten diphenylcyclopropenone (DPC). The receptors derive from a woman in her fifties or sixties with alopecia areata. Some clones in this sample may be carry-over from other donors' samples.

This clonotype has ten or more counts. This rearrangement joins TRBV7-9 to TRBJ1-1; D call uncertain. Trimming removed 3 bases from V and 8 bases from J, with 7 bases in between. This CDR3 is built from 11 residues. Per germline, CDR1 SEHNR and CDR2 FQNEAQ (reference sequence). CDR3 amino acids: CASSLEREAFF. The DNA of the CDR3 is TGTGCCAGCAGCTTGGAGAGAGAAGCTTTCTTT.

In this sample, this clonotype turned up a few times. The V and J genes are TRBV21-1 and TRBJ1-1; no DNA check was done on the table's D call, TRBD1. TRBV21-1 is deemed a pseudogene. This CDR3 spans 15 amino acids. Here the CDR3 reads CASSKPCSGGTEAFF. As DNA, the CDR3 is TGTGCCAGCAGCAAACCCTGCTCAGGGGGCACTGAAGCTTTCTTT.

The chain combines TRBV29-1 with TRBJ2-7; the D gene is possibly TRBD1 (5 bases). CDR1 is SQVTM, CDR2 ANQGSEA, per germline. CDR3 length: 12 residues. V was shortened by 4 bases and J by 7 bases, with 14 bases between the two germline ends. The CDR3 nucleotides read TGCAGCGTTGGGACGGACAACTCGGAGCAGTACTTC. Encoded protein: CSVGTDNSEQYF.

This clonotype occurred many times. This rearrangement joins TRBV20-1 to TRBJ2-7; D unclear. This CDR3 spans 11 amino acids. Trimming stripped 1 base from V and 5 bases from J, with 6 bases between. Looked up from germline, CDR1 is DFQATT and CDR2 is SNEGSKA (reference sequence). CDR3: CSARVSHEQYF. DNA of the CDR3: TGCAGTGCTAGAGTTAGCCACGAGCAGTACTTC.

This clonotype was picked up a small number of times. The chain recombines TRBV20-1 with TRBJ2-4; D ambiguous. V was clipped by 7 bases and J by 6 bases, with 13 bases between them. The CDR3 runs to 12 residues. Per the germline V gene, CDR1 is DFQATT and CDR2 is SNEGSKA (reference sequence). CDR3 in amino acids: CSVRDNLNIQYF. In nucleotides, the CDR3 is TGCAGTGTCAGAGACAACCTAAACATTCAGTACTTC.

This clonotype occurred many times. The chain is built from TRBV7-9 and TRBJ1-1; TRBD1 agrees at 9 bases. Germline V gene lookup returns CDR1 SEHNR and CDR2 FQNEAQ (reference sequence). V lost 2 bases and J lost 5; bases outside the gene matches: 6. CDR3 length: 15 residues. The CDR3 DNA reads TGTGCCAGCAGCTTAACAGGGGGCGTACGGACTGAAGCTTTCTTT. Its protein is CASSLTGGVRTEAFF.

This clonotype was seen only a few times. The V call is TRBV28, the J call TRBJ2-7; D tentatively fits TRBD1 or TRBD2 (5 bases each). CDR1 is MDHEN and CDR2 is SYDVKM in the germline V gene. V gave up 2 bases and J gave up 6 bases, with 20 bases separating them. The CDR3 is made up of 16 amino acids. CDR3 sequence (DNA): TGTGCCAGCAGTTTAGGACCCGGGGCTATTAGGGTCGAGCAGTACTTC. The encoded protein is CASSLGPGAIRVEQYF.

This rearrangement joins TRBV7-6 to TRBJ2-7, with D possibly being TRBD2 (5 bases). CDR1 and CDR2 from the germline V gene are SGHVS and FNYEAQ. Trimming stripped 1 base from V and 5 bases from J, with 6 bases between. CDR3 size: 12 residues. The CDR3 loop is CASSLVTNEQYF. CDR3 bases: TGTGCCAGCAGCTTAGTGACTAACGAGCAGTACTTC.

The rearrangement joins TRBV27 to TRBJ1-5, with a tentative D call TRBD1 (5 bases). Trimming cost V 6 bases and J 4 bases, with 16 bases left between them. The CDR3 spans 15 residues. From germline, CDR1 is MNHEY and CDR2 SMNVEV (reference sequence). DNA of the CDR3: TGTGCCAGCAGCCCCCGTCTTGGGGGAAATCAGCCCCAGCATTTT. Its translation is CASSPRLGGNQPQHF.

This clonotype was counted many times. The CDR3 region is CASSRGGTDTQYF. The CDR3 nucleotides are TGTGCCAGCAGCCGGGGGGGCACAGATACGCAGTATTTT. The V and J genes are TRBV6-6 and TRBJ2-3; 7 bases line up with TRBD2. Germline values: CDR1 MNHNY, CDR2 SVGAGI (reference sequence). The CDR3 is 13 residues long. The J segment lost 1 base and the V segment lost 6 bases, leaving 1 base of the junction unmatched.

A single count supports this clonotype. A read error may explain this, as a much larger clone is one base away. This rearrangement joins TRBV24-1 to TRBJ2-7, with 8 nucleotides matching TRBD1. The CDR3 is made up of 13 amino acids. Germline CDR1 KGHDR, CDR2 SFDVKD. CDR3 sequence (DNA): TGTACCACCAGCCCCGGACAGGGCTACGAGCAGTACTTC. Amino acids: CTTSPGQGYEQYF.

At least ten counts were recorded for this clonotype. V gene TRBV4-2 combines with J gene TRBJ2-7; D is tentatively TRBD1 or TRBD2 (5 bases each). The CDR3 has 15 residues. Looked up from germline, CDR1 is LGHNA and CDR2 is YNFKEQ. V lost 1 base, J lost 2 bases, and 12 bases lay in between. The CDR3 DNA reads as TGTGCCAGCAGCCAAGGGGAAGAGGGGCCCTACGAGCAGTACTTC. This sequence encodes CASSQGEEGPYEQYF.

This clonotype was counted a few times. Being one base from a much bigger clone, this may be a read error. The chain combines TRBV10-3 with TRBJ1-6; 7 positions agree with TRBD1. The junction had 3 bases not matched to a gene; V was cut back by 6 bases and J by 7 bases. Per the germline V gene, CDR1 is ENHRY and CDR2 is SYGVKD. The CDR3 has 13 amino acids. CDR3 sequence reads: CAISLQGNSPLHF. The DNA for the CDR3 is TGTGCCATCAGCTTACAGGGGAATTCACCCCTCCACTTT.

The table lists this clonotype with many counts. The V call is TRBV5-5, the J call TRBJ1-5; D uncertain. The V gene's germline CDR1 is SGHKS and CDR2 YYEKEE (reference sequence). This CDR3 region has 17 residues. Between the trimmed V and J ends, which lost 0 bases and 0 bases, there was a span of 13 bases. CDR3 protein: CASSLDCRSDSNQPQHF. The CDR3 region has the DNA TGTGCCAGCAGCTTGGATTGCAGGAGTGATAGCAATCAGCCCCAGCATTTT.

CDR3 sequence: CASSPAAGEVGEQYF. The CDR3 bases are TGTGCCAGCAGCCCCGCCGCGGGAGAGGTTGGGGAGCAGTACTTC. The chain couples TRBV9 to TRBJ2-7; 7 nucleotides line up with TRBD2. The ends lost 4 bases at V and 7 bases at J; junction bases unmatched: 14. Germline-derived CDR1 and CDR2 are SGDLS and YYNGEE. The CDR3 consists of 15 residues.

This clonotype was recorded many times. The CDR3 region has the DNA TGTGCCAGCAGCCCTTCCCGGGACCACACAGATACGCAGTATTTT. Translating it yields CASSPSRDHTDTQYF. This chain uses TRBV6-2 or TRBV6-3 with TRBJ2-3; D assignment may be TRBD1 or TRBD2 (5 bases each). The ends were cut back, 6 bases at V and 2 bases at J, with 15 bases in the middle. CDR1 and CDR2 (germline): MNHEY, SVGEGT. The CDR3 is made up of 15 amino acids.

This clonotype was observed at least ten times. The chain couples TRBV28 to TRBJ2-3; tentatively, D is TRBD1 (6 bases). The CDR3 loop spans 12 amino acids. Germline CDR1 MDHEN, CDR2 SYDVKM. V was shortened by 5 bases and J by 4 bases, with 7 bases between the two germline ends. The chain's CDR3 is CASSTGPDTQYF. The CDR3 coding sequence is TGTGCCAGCAGTACAGGGCCAGATACGCAGTATTTT.

Concerning this clonotype itself: A much larger clone lies one base from this, so it may be a read error. The J gene is TRBJ2-7, the V gene TRBV12-3 or TRBV12-4; D call uncertain. This CDR3 spans 11 amino acids. Trimming left V 1 base short and J 4 bases short, with 2 bases between. CDR3 residues: CASSLVYEQYF. The CDR3 DNA reads as TGTGCCAGCAGTTTAGTGTACGAGCAGTACTTC.

CDR3 sequence: CASSITTVYNEQFF. The CDR3 bases are TGTGCCAGTAGTATCACGACGGTTTACAATGAGCAGTTCTTC. This rearrangement joins TRBV19 to TRBJ2-1; D is ambiguous. The CDR3 consists of 14 residues. V lost 3 bases and J lost 4, with 10 bases in between. CDR1 and CDR2 (germline): LNHDA, SQIVND (reference sequence).

V usage is TRBV20-1 and J usage is TRBJ1-6; 9 positions match TRBD1. The germline V gene encodes CDR1 DFQATT and CDR2 SNEGSKA (reference sequence). V trimming: 3 bases; J trimming: 7 bases; junction bases outside the gene matches: 4. The CDR3 contains 14 residues. CDR3 protein: CSASWTGENSPLHF. In DNA form, the CDR3 reads TGCAGTGCTAGTTGGACAGGGGAAAATTCACCCCTCCACTTT.

This clonotype has a single count. Because the CDR3 is missing its conserved closing phenylalanine or tryptophan, this is likely a read error. The gene calls are TRBV5-1 and TRBJ2-3; D is undetermined. CDR3 length: 14 amino acids. Per the germline V gene, CDR1 is SGHRS and CDR2 is YFSETQ. V lost 2 bases and J lost 2, with 9 bases in between. The CDR3 here is CASSFRVTTDTQYL. CDR3 sequence (DNA): TGCGCCAGCAGCTTCCGGGTAACCACAGATACGCAGTATTTA.

This clonotype was observed a handful of times. This chain connects TRBV7-2 to TRBJ1-6; 9 nucleotides match TRBD1. The CDR3 spans 16 residues. The V and J ends lost 6 bases and 8 bases, in that order; junction bases with no gene match: 11. CDR1 is SGHTA and CDR2 is FQGNSA in the germline V gene. CDR3 region: CASSLLTGGGDSPLHF. The CDR3 region has the DNA TGTGCCAGCAGTCTCCTGACAGGGGGAGGAGATTCACCCCTCCACTTT.

This clonotype was counted at least ten times. The chain has TRBV25-1 and TRBJ1-1; no clear D gene. Trimming pared 4 bases from V and 0 bases from J, leaving 6 bases between. The CDR3 totals 13 residues. From germline, CDR1 is MGHDK and CDR2 SYGVNS. The CDR3 sequence is CASSVQMNTEAFF. The CDR3 region has the DNA TGTGCCAGCAGTGTTCAAATGAACACTGAAGCTTTCTTT.

The chain recombines TRBV7-9 with TRBJ1-1; a weak D match, TRBD1 (5 bases). Trimming left V 1 base short and J 4 bases short, with 13 bases between. The CDR3 is made up of 15 amino acids. CDR1 and CDR2 from the germline V gene are SEHNR and FQNEAQ (reference sequence). CDR3 loop: CASSLDLGGGTEAFF. CDR3 coding DNA: TGTGCCAGCAGCTTAGATCTGGGGGGTGGCACTGAAGCTTTCTTT. Looking up the rest from reference TRBV7-9 and TRBJ1-1 gives the full variable domain: DTGVSQNPRHKITKRGQNVTFRCDPISEHNRLYWYRQTLGQGPEFLTYFQNEAQLEKSRLLSDRFSAERPKGSFSTLEIQRTEQGDSAMYLCASSLDLGGGTEAFFGQGTRLTVV.

The chain recombines TRBV6-2 or TRBV6-3 with TRBJ2-7; TRBD2 aligns across 9 bases. Germline CDR1 and CDR2: MNHEY and SVGEGT. Unmatched junction bases numbered 3, after V lost 0 bases and J lost 6 bases. This CDR3 region has 14 residues. This CDR3 reads CASSYSTAGGEQYF. DNA of the CDR3: TGTGCCAGCAGTTACTCGACAGCGGGAGGCGAGCAGTACTTC.